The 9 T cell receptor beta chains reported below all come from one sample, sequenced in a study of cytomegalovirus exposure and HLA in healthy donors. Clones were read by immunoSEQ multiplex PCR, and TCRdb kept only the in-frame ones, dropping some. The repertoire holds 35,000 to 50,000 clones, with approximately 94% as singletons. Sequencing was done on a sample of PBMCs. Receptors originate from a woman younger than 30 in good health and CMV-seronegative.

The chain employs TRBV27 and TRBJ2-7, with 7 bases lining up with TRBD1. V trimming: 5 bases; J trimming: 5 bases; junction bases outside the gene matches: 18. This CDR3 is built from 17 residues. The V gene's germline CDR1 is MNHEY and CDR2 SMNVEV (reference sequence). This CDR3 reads CASSPHGIRQGSDEQYF. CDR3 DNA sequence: TGTGCCAGCAGTCCCCATGGGATTCGACAGGGCTCGGACGAGCAGTACTTC.

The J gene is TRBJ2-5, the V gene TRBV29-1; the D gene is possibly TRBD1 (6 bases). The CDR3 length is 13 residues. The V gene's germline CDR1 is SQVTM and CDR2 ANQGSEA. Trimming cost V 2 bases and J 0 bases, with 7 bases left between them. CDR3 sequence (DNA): TGCAGCGTTGAAAGGGGGAACCAAGAGACCCAGTACTTC. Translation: CSVERGNQETQYF.

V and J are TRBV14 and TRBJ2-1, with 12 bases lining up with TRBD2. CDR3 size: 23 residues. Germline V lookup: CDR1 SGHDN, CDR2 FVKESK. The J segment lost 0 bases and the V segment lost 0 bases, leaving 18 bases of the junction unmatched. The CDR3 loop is CASSQEVFWSRTSGTLSYNEQFF. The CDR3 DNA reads TGTGCCAGCAGCCAAGAGGTATTTTGGTCAAGGACTAGCGGGACCCTCTCCTACAATGAGCAGTTCTTC.

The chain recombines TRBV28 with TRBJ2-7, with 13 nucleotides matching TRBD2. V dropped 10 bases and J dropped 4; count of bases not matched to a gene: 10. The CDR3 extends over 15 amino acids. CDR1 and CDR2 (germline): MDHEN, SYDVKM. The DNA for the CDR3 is TGTGCCACTACTCGGACTAGCGGGAGCCGGTACGAGCAGTACTTC. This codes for CATTRTSGSRYEQYF.

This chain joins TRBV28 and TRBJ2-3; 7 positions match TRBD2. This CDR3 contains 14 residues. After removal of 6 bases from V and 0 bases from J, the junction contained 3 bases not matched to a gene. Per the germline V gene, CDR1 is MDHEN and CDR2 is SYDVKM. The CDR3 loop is CASRGEGSTDTQYF. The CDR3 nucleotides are TGTGCCAGCAGGGGGGAGGGTAGCACAGATACGCAGTATTTT.

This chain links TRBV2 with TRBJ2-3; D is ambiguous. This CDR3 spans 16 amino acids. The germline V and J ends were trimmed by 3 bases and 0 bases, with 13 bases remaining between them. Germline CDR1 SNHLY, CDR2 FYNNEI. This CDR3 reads CASSDSLVASTDTQYF. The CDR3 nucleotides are TGTGCCAGCAGTGACTCGCTAGTCGCTAGCACAGATACGCAGTATTTT.

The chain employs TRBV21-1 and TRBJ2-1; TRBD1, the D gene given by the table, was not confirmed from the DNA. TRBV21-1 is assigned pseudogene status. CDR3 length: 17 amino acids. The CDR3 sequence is CASSKGSTGASYNEQFF. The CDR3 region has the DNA TGTGCCAGCAGCAAAGGGTCGACAGGGGCCTCCTACAATGAGCAGTTCTTC.

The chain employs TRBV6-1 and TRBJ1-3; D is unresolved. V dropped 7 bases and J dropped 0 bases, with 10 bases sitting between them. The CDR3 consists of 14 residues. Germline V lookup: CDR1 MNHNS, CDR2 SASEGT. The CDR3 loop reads CASTPQPSGNTIYF. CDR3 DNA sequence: TGTGCCAGCACTCCACAGCCCTCTGGAAACACCATATATTTT.

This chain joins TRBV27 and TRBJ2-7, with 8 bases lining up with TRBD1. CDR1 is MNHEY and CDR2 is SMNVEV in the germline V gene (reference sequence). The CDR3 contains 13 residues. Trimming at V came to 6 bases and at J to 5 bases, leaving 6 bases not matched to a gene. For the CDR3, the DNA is TGTGCCAGCAGCCGGACAGGGCTTGACGAGCAGTACTTC. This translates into CASSRTGLDEQYF.